The 28 T cell receptor beta chains below were found in one sample sequenced in a study of blood T cell repertoires in COVID-19. Using immunoSEQ multiplex PCR, the repertoire was profiled, and TCRdb retains in-frame clones only, with some absent. This table has around 230,000 clones, just over 85% appearing once. Sequences were obtained from PBMCs or T cells enriched from blood (not recorded which). These receptors were obtained from a middle-aged woman with acute COVID-19.

The chain has TRBV20-1 and TRBJ2-2; 11 nucleotides line up with TRBD1. V shed 3 bases, J shed 3 bases, and the junction held 12 bases outside the gene matches. The germline V gene encodes CDR1 DFQATT and CDR2 SNEGSKA (reference sequence). The CDR3 spans 18 residues. CDR3 nucleotides: TGCAGTGCTAGTGAATCCGGGACAGGGGGACTGGACACCGGGGAGCTGTTTTTT. Its protein product is CSASESGTGGLDTGELFF.

V and J are TRBV5-1 and TRBJ1-1, with D possibly being TRBD1 (6 bases). The CDR3 covers 15 residues. V lost 6 bases to trimming and J lost 1 base, with 16 bases between them. The germline V gene encodes CDR1 SGHRS and CDR2 YFSETQ. Here the CDR3 DNA reads TGCGCCAGCAAATTACTAGACAGGACGAACACTGAAGCTTTCTTT. Its protein is CASKLLDRTNTEAFF.

This clone was seen only once. The V gene is TRBV5-1, the J gene TRBJ2-1, with a weak D call TRBD1 (6 bases). The CDR3 is 13 residues long. Germline V CDR1 and CDR2: SGHRS, YFSETQ. Trimming removed 5 bases from V and 6 bases from J, with 12 bases in between. CDR3 DNA: TGCGCCAGCAGTTTGCCGGACAGCAATGAGCAGTTCTTC. It specifies CASSLPDSNEQFF.

The V gene is TRBV20-1, the J gene TRBJ2-2; 8 positions agree with TRBD2. Germline-derived CDR1 and CDR2 are DFQATT and SNEGSKA (reference sequence). This CDR3 is 15 amino acids long. V was clipped by 3 bases and J by 7 bases; unmatched bases: 10. The CDR3 loop is CSASGGGLYIGELFF. In nucleotides, the CDR3 is TGCAGTGCTAGTGGCGGGGGGCTGTATATCGGGGAGCTGTTTTTT.

This sequence joins TRBV5-1 and TRBJ1-1, with unresolved D. CDR3 length: 15 amino acids. The germline V gene encodes CDR1 SGHRS and CDR2 YFSETQ. The V and J ends lost 5 bases and 2 bases respectively, with 16 bases between them. In DNA, the CDR3 is TGCGCCAGCAGATTCAGACCGGGATCTAACACTGAAGCTTTCTTT. This encodes CASRFRPGSNTEAFF.

V is TRBV5-5 and J is TRBJ1-2, with 7 bases aligning to TRBD1. From germline, CDR1 is SGHKS and CDR2 YYEKEE (reference sequence). The length of the CDR3 is 15 residues. The V segment lost 0 bases and the J segment 4 bases; nucleotides outside the gene matches: 6. In DNA form, the CDR3 reads TGTGCCAGCAGCTTGGAGGGGGCTCACCCCTATGGCTACACCTTC. Its protein product is CASSLEGAHPYGYTF.

The gene calls are TRBV3-1 (or the pseudogene TRBV3-2) and TRBJ1-5; TRBD1 agrees at 9 bases. The junction had 4 bases not matched to a gene; V was cut back by 2 bases and J by 5 bases. CDR1 is LGHDT, CDR2 YNNKEL, per germline (reference sequence). CDR3 size: 15 residues. The DNA for the CDR3 is TGTGCCAGCAGCCAAACACAGGGGGCCGATCAGCCCCAGCATTTT. Translated, it gives CASSQTQGADQPQHF.

J is TRBJ1-1 and V is TRBV28; perhaps TRBD1 as D (6 bases). Germline V gene lookup returns CDR1 MDHEN and CDR2 SYDVKM. V was pared by 4 bases and J by 0 bases, with 9 bases between. This CDR3 is 14 amino acids long. CDR3 sequence (DNA): TGTGCCAGCAGTTGGACAGTTATGAACACTGAAGCTTTCTTT. Its protein product is CASSWTVMNTEAFF.

The chain joins TRBV7-8 to TRBJ2-1; D might be TRBD2 (5 bases). This CDR3 is built from 14 residues. Germline CDR1 is SGHVS and CDR2 is FQNEAQ. Trimming stripped 8 bases from V and 0 bases from J, with 11 bases between. The CDR3 spells CASRTLSSYNEQFF. The CDR3 region has the DNA TGTGCCAGCCGGACTCTCAGCTCCTACAATGAGCAGTTCTTC.

V and J are TRBV5-1 and TRBJ1-5, with D unclear. V lost 4 bases and J 5 bases, leaving 16 bases between the germline ends. CDR1 is SGHRS, CDR2 YFSETQ, per germline. The CDR3 is made up of 15 amino acids. CDR3 bases: TGCGCCAGCAGCCGCTTGGGTGGGAGCGATCAGCCCCAGCATTTT. Translated: CASSRLGGSDQPQHF.

The genes are TRBV10-3 and TRBJ1-4; possible D gene TRBD1, 5 bases. Germline CDR1 ENHRY, CDR2 SYGVKD. The CDR3 runs 14 residues. V gave up 2 bases and J gave up 7 bases, with 11 bases separating them. The CDR3: CAISERGLVEKLFF. CDR3 coding DNA: TGTGCCATCAGTGAGCGGGGACTGGTTGAAAAACTGTTTTTT.

The chain employs TRBV5-5 and TRBJ2-3, with D possibly matching TRBD2 (6 bases). The germline gives CDR1 SGHKS, CDR2 YYEKEE (reference sequence). The CDR3 loop spans 15 amino acids. V shed 4 bases and J shed 0 bases, with 12 bases lying between them. DNA for the CDR3: TGTGCCAGCAGCGCGGACTATTTGAGCACAGATACGCAGTATTTT. It yields the protein CASSADYLSTDTQYF.

The V and J genes are TRBV5-1 and TRBJ1-2, with TRBD1 matching over 9 bases. V lost 4 bases and J lost 0; bases outside the gene matches: 7. The germline V gene encodes CDR1 SGHRS and CDR2 YFSETQ. CDR3 length: 16 amino acids. Here the CDR3 DNA reads TGCGCCAGCAGCACTAGCGACAGGGGGACTAACTATGGCTACACCTTC. Translation: CASSTSDRGTNYGYTF.

V and J are TRBV30 and TRBJ2-1; 12 bases line up with TRBD1. Looked up from germline, CDR1 is GTSNPN and CDR2 is SVGIG (reference sequence). The CDR3 is 14 amino acids. J lost 7 bases, V lost 5 bases, and 6 bases had no gene match. The CDR3 loop reads CAWARGQGANEQFF. CDR3 nucleotide sequence: TGTGCCTGGGCTCGGGGACAGGGGGCTAATGAGCAGTTCTTC.

The chain carries TRBV3-1 (or the pseudogene TRBV3-2) and TRBJ2-2; 11 nucleotides line up with TRBD1. Unmatched junction bases numbered 11, after V lost 4 bases and J lost 4 bases. This CDR3 spans 18 amino acids. In germline, CDR1 is LGHDT, CDR2 YNNKEL (reference sequence). The CDR3 nucleotides read TGTGCCAGCAGCCCCGCCTCCGGGACAGGGGGATTCACCGGGGAGCTGTTTTTT. Translation gives CASSPASGTGGFTGELFF.

The gene calls are TRBV21-1 and TRBJ2-1; the table's TRBD1 call for D was not verified on the DNA. TRBV21-1 is reported as a pseudogene. This CDR3 contains 17 residues. The CDR3 coding sequence is TGTGCCAGCACCGATTTCTTATGTGACAGAGGTTACAATGAGCAGTTCTTC. Its translation: CASTDFLCDRGYNEQFF.

The chain employs TRBV12-5 and TRBJ2-2; D perhaps matches TRBD1 (6 bases). CDR1 is LGHNT, CDR2 FRNRAP, per germline. The CDR3 loop spans 15 amino acids. Trimming removed 5 bases at V and 4 bases at J, with 14 bases between. CDR3 sequence reads: CASGQGQWSTGELFF. CDR3 DNA: TGTGCTAGTGGTCAAGGACAGTGGTCCACCGGGGAGCTGTTTTTT.

This chain links TRBV19 with TRBJ2-5; the match to TRBD1 covers 8 bases. Germline trimming cut 6 bases from V and 3 bases from J; bases unmatched to any gene: 9. Per germline, CDR1 LNHDA and CDR2 SQIVND (reference sequence). The CDR3 is 15 residues long. This CDR3 is CASSHPRGREETQYF. In nucleotides, the CDR3 is TGTGCCAGTAGCCACCCCAGGGGGCGAGAAGAGACCCAGTACTTC. The full variable domain, its missing parts supplied by reference TRBV19 and TRBJ2-5, is DGGITQSPKYLFRKEGQNVTLSCEQNLNHDAMYWYRQDPGQGLRLIYYSQIVNDFQKGDIAEGYSVSREKKESFPLTVTSAQKNPTAFYLCASSHPRGREETQYFGPGTRLLVL.

The gene calls are TRBV11-2 and TRBJ1-2; D may be TRBD1 (6 bases). V dropped 2 bases and J dropped 8 bases, with 12 bases sitting between them. Germline CDR1 and CDR2: SGHAT and FQNNGV. CDR3 size: 13 residues. DNA for the CDR3: TGTGCCAGCAGCTTACACGACAGGCGCGGCTACACCTTC. This encodes CASSLHDRRGYTF.

The chain uses TRBV6-2 or TRBV6-3 and TRBJ1-1, with 7 bases lining up with TRBD1. J lost 0 bases, V lost 3 bases, and 1 base had no gene match. This CDR3 comprises 14 residues. Germline-derived CDR1 and CDR2 are MNHEY and SVGEGT. CDR3 DNA sequence: TGTGCCAGCAGTTATACAGGGGTGAACACTGAAGCTTTCTTT. As protein: CASSYTGVNTEAFF.

V and J are TRBV6-5 and TRBJ1-2, with D perhaps matching TRBD1 (5 bases). The V and J ends lost 10 bases and 5 bases respectively, with 14 bases between them. Germline V gives CDR1 MNHEY, CDR2 SVGAGI. The CDR3 extends over 12 amino acids. The CDR3 DNA is TGTGCCATCCCTATGGGGGGGTATGGCTACACCTTC. The encoded protein is CAIPMGGYGYTF.

J is TRBJ2-5 and V is TRBV11-1; 10 nucleotides align to TRBD2. Germline lookup yields CDR1 SGHAT and CDR2 FQDESV (reference sequence). Trimming removed 4 bases from V and 7 bases from J; junction bases left unmatched: 12. CDR3 length equals 16 residues. CDR3: CASSSRSGGGPGTQYF. The CDR3, as DNA: TGTGCCAGCAGCTCCCGGAGCGGGGGGGGGCCAGGGACCCAGTACTTC.

The chain couples TRBV18 to TRBJ2-1, with D possibly being TRBD1 (6 bases). V lost 0 bases and J 2 bases, leaving 11 bases between the germline ends. CDR1 KGHSH and CDR2 LQKENI come from the germline V gene. The CDR3 is 16 amino acids. The CDR3 loop is CASSPPDSPPYNEQFF. The CDR3 DNA follows: TGTGCCAGCTCACCACCGGACAGTCCCCCCTACAATGAGCAGTTCTTC.

The CDR3, as DNA: TGTGCCAGTAGTATGACAGTGGGCAATGAGCAGTTCTTC. Its translation: CASSMTVGNEQFF. J is TRBJ2-1 and V is TRBV19; a weak D match, TRBD1 (5 bases). Germline CDR1 LNHDA, CDR2 SQIVND (reference sequence). V shed 3 bases and J shed 6 bases, with 9 bases lying between them. This CDR3 spans 13 amino acids.

In this sample, this clone turned up once. In DNA, the CDR3 is TGTGCCAGCAGCCAAGATAATGGGGCTAGTCTCCGCAATGAGCAGTTCTTC. Protein: CASSQDNGASLRNEQFF. The chain joins TRBV3-1 (or the pseudogene TRBV3-2) to TRBJ2-1; possibly TRBD1 for D (5 bases). Germline V lookup: CDR1 LGHDT, CDR2 YNNKEL (reference sequence). The V end lost 0 bases, the J end lost 6 bases, and 18 bases lay between the germline ends. The CDR3 consists of 17 residues.

The chain has TRBV19 and TRBJ1-2; maybe TRBD1 (5 bases). Germline loops: CDR1 LNHDA, CDR2 SQIVND (reference sequence). V lost 7 bases and J 5 bases, leaving 17 bases between the germline ends. The CDR3 consists of 14 residues. CDR3 loop: CASIAGQKGYGYTF. In nucleotides, the CDR3 is TGTGCCAGTATCGCAGGGCAGAAGGGATATGGCTACACCTTC.

The chain links TRBV12-3 or TRBV12-4 to TRBJ1-5; maybe TRBD1 (6 bases). This CDR3 is built from 13 residues. Trimming stripped 2 bases from V and 5 bases from J, with 7 bases between. The chain's CDR3 is CASSLSGDQPQHF. CDR3 sequence (DNA): TGTGCCAGCAGTTTATCAGGGGATCAGCCCCAGCATTTT.

V and J are TRBV27 and TRBJ1-2, with 7 positions matching TRBD1. Trimming took 0 bases from V and 10 from J; bases not matched to a gene: 8. The CDR3 has 14 residues. Germline lookup yields CDR1 MNHEY and CDR2 SMNVEV (reference sequence). The chain's CDR3 is CASSLSTGWAPYTF. CDR3 in DNA: TGTGCCAGCAGTTTATCGACAGGGTGGGCGCCCTACACCTTC.